This note documents a single T cell receptor beta chain sequence. Its target is not known. The CDR3 sequence is 18 residues long. Germline trimming cut 5 bases from V and 5 bases from J; bases unmatched to any gene: 12. Per germline, CDR1 SGHTA and CDR2 FQGNSA. Primers used in a second PCR of about 7 to 12 cycles were a sample-barcoded 5' primer and a J-beta primer mix. Each CDR3 protein is one row after TCRdb ran MiXCR on the 5' RACE reads. Counted here are 1.5 million to 2 million distinct CDR3 sequences, 49% occurring once; the ten biggest clones make up roughly 2%. These data originate in a study of blood T cells in healthy people across ages. The study's findings and limits: Comparison with aged donors showed that long-lived donors had more naive CD4+ cells and higher diversity. Naive and antigen-experienced cells could not be conclusively compared, given unsorted PBMCs.

This TCR came from a woman between 40 and 50 years old in good health. The chain employs TRBV7-2 and TRBJ2-4; the match to TRBD2 covers 13 bases. Material: blood. CDR3 loop: CASSQRGRTSGGENIQYF. CDR3 sequence (DNA): TGTGCCAGCAGCCAGAGGGGGAGGACTAGCGGGGGAGAAAACATTCAGTACTTC.